These T cell receptor beta chains were read from a single sample in a study of T-cell memory formation after mild COVID-19. From the 5' RACE reads, TCRdb called clonotypes with MiXCR, one entry per CDR3 protein. Of around 530,000 distinct CDR3 sequences listed, approximately 21% are singletons. Sequenced: PBMCs or a T cell subset sorted from them (not recorded which). Receptors originate from an adult woman who had mild COVID-19 (a few samples of this study predate the infection). Cell type and time point are not known. The CDR3 runs from the conserved cysteine through the conserved F or W. D genes are given only for firm matches. For some rows the clone size is stated as once, few or many, or as a class when expanded; others skip it.

TRBV6-5	.	TRBJ1-1	.	TGTGCCAGCAGCTCAGAGGCAGGGAACACTGAAGCTTTCTTT	CASSSEAGNTEAFF
TRBV4-3	.	TRBJ1-5	.	TGCGCCAGCAGCCAAGAATGGAGTAATCAGCCCCAGCATTTT	CASSQEWSNQPQHF
TRBV5-5	.	TRBJ2-2	.	TGTGCCAGCAGCTTCGTCCCGGGCAACACCGGGGAGCTGTTTTTT	CASSFVPGNTGELFF
TRBV30	.	TRBJ1-1	.	TGTGCCTGGGGGAAGGGGGTCATGAACACTGAAGCTTTCTTT	CAWGKGVMNTEAFF
TRBV20-1	few	TRBJ2-7	TRBD2	TGCAGTGCTAGAGATTCAAGCGGGAGCACCAGGGGAGAGTACTTC	CSARDSSGSTRGEYF
TRBV4-2	few	TRBJ1-2	.	TGTGCCAGCAGCCCCCTTAGCATGGAAATCTATGGCTACACCTTC	CASSPLSMEIYGYTF
TRBV7-2	.	TRBJ2-7	.	TGTGCCAGCAGTCGTTCTCGACAAAGCGGCGAGCAGTACTTC	CASSRSRQSGEQYF
TRBV12-3/TRBV12-4	few	TRBJ1-3	.	TGTGCCAGCAGTTCCGGGACCCTTCCGGGAAACACCATATATTTT	CASSSGTLPGNTIYF
TRBV14	.	TRBJ1-3	.	TGTGCCAGCAGACGAGACGGGTCCTCTGGAAACACCATATATTTT	CASRRDGSSGNTIYF
TRBV2	.	TRBJ1-1	.	TGTGCCAGCAGTGTTTACCGCCGGGGGAACACTGAAGCTTTCTTT	CASSVYRRGNTEAFF
TRBV2	many	TRBJ1-4	TRBD1	TGTGCCAGCAGGGAGACAGGGCCACTTGAAAAACTGTTTTTT	CASRETGPLEKLFF
TRBV7-9	.	TRBJ1-2	.	TGTGCCAGCAGCTTATCGCAGATTCACTATGGCTACACCTTC	CASSLSQIHYGYTF